These 25 T cell receptor beta chains were all obtained from the same sample, sequenced in a study of vaccination and CD4 T cells after COVID-19. An Oncomine TCR Beta short-read assay was used to sequence the DNA from cultured CD4+ T cells. TCRdb called the PCR reads again in MiXCR, with one record for every CDR3 protein. The sample has under 3,000 distinct CDR3 sequences, approximately 23% seen once. Their antigen targets remain unknown. Indicated treatment: 10-day PBMC culture with coronavirus spike peptide pools or control peptides (ViraFEST assay). The specimen was CD4+ T cells from blood, cultured in vitro. Receptor source: a human donor who had recovered from COVID-19.

This clonotype occurred a few times. The J gene is TRBJ2-2, the V gene TRBV4-3; 8 nucleotides agree with TRBD2. The CDR3 is 17 amino acids. Germline V lookup: CDR1 LGHNA, CDR2 YSLEER. V was pared by 1 base and J by 7 bases, with 11 bases of the junction left unmatched. The CDR3 DNA is TGCGCCAGCAGCCAAGCTCAAACGGGAGGGTGGTTCGGGGAGCTGTTTTTT. This codes for CASSQAQTGGWFGELFF.

The genes are TRBV2 and TRBJ2-7; 14 bases match TRBD2. Germline lookup yields CDR1 SNHLY and CDR2 FYNNEI. The ends lost 6 bases at V and 4 bases at J; junction bases unmatched: 8. The CDR3 has 16 residues. As DNA, the CDR3 is TGTGCCAGCAGAGTTACGGGACTAGCGGGAGTATACGAGCAGTACTTC. This gives the protein CASRVTGLAGVYEQYF.

This clonotype has more than one count but fewer than ten. The rearrangement uses TRBV7-3 and TRBJ1-1, with a possible D match to TRBD1 (6 bases). Germline CDR1 is SGHTA and CDR2 is FQGTGA. The ends were cut back, 3 bases at V and 1 base at J, with 15 bases in the middle. This CDR3 contains 16 residues. The CDR3 loop is CASSFLGGNSNTEAFF. The DNA of the CDR3 is TGTGCCAGCAGCTTCTTAGGGGGAAATTCGAACACTGAAGCTTTCTTT.

This clonotype was picked up a small number of times. The chain joins TRBV7-3 to TRBJ2-5; D not resolved. The ends were cut back, 5 bases at V and 4 bases at J, with 11 bases in the middle. This CDR3 region has 13 residues. CDR1 is SGHTA, CDR2 FQGTGA, per germline. The CDR3 DNA reads TGTGCCAGCAGCAAATCTCTTGGAGAGACCCAGTACTTC. Its protein product is CASSKSLGETQYF.

The V gene is TRBV11-2, the J gene TRBJ2-7; 11 bases align to TRBD2. The CDR3 consists of 15 residues. Germline V gene data show CDR1 as SGHAT and CDR2 as FQNNGV. The V gene end was trimmed by 2 bases and the J gene end by 3 bases; junction bases not matched to a gene: 3. The CDR3 loop reads CASSLSGTSGYEQYF. As DNA, the CDR3 is TGTGCCAGCAGCTTATCCGGGACTAGCGGCTACGAGCAGTACTTC.

The V gene is TRBV24-1, the J gene TRBJ1-2, with D hard to call. Germline loops: CDR1 KGHDR, CDR2 SFDVKD. Trimming stripped 1 base from V and 3 bases from J, with 14 bases between. This CDR3 is built from 16 residues. The CDR3 is CATSDFRLLSDYGYTF. The CDR3 DNA reads as TGTGCCACCAGTGATTTCAGATTACTATCGGACTATGGCTACACCTTC.

This clonotype was observed a few times. The chain is built from TRBV5-1 and TRBJ2-7; 9 bases fit TRBD1. The CDR3 contains 18 residues. The V and J ends lost 3 bases and 6 bases, in that order; junction bases with no gene match: 19. Germline V CDR1 and CDR2: SGHRS, YFSETQ. CDR3 DNA sequence: TGCGCCAGCAGCTCGATTGGGCCCGGGACAGGGAGTCCCCCCGAGCAGTACTTC. It specifies CASSSIGPGTGSPPEQYF.

This clonotype qualifies as medium-sized. The chain recombines TRBV6-5 with TRBJ2-7; 8 nucleotides line up with TRBD2. Germline CDR1 MNHEY, CDR2 SVGAGI. J was trimmed by 3 bases and V by 0 bases; bases with no gene match: 4. The CDR3 is 15 amino acids. CDR3 nucleotide sequence: TGTGCCAGCAGTTACTCCAGCGGGGGAGTCTACGAGCAGTACTTC. This gives the protein CASSYSSGGVYEQYF.

The V gene is TRBV5-1, the J gene TRBJ1-2, with D maybe TRBD1 (6 bases). The CDR3 is 14 residues long. The germline CDR1 and CDR2 sequences are SGHRS and YFSETQ. V was shortened by 7 bases and J by 5 bases, with 18 bases between the two germline ends. CDR3 coding DNA: TGCGCCAGCCGCTCTCCTAGACAGGAGTATGGCTACACCTTC. Its translation: CASRSPRQEYGYTF.

The chain joins TRBV7-2 to TRBJ2-2; D remains unclear. The V and J ends lost 6 bases and 4 bases respectively, with 15 bases between them. Germline-derived CDR1 and CDR2 are SGHTA and FQGNSA. The length of the CDR3 is 15 residues. CDR3 loop: CASSTNGGPTGELFF. The CDR3 DNA reads as TGTGCCAGCAGTACGAACGGTGGACCCACCGGGGAGCTGTTTTTT.

The chain employs TRBV10-1 and TRBJ1-2; possible D gene TRBD1, 5 bases. Germline lookup yields CDR1 WNHNN and CDR2 SYGVQD (reference sequence). This CDR3 has 11 amino acids. With 6 bases removed from V and 12 bases from J, the gap between germline ends came to 14 bases. The CDR3 region has the DNA TGCGCCAGCAGCCGGGACGGAGGTCACACCTTC. Encoded protein: CASSRDGGHTF.

In its sample, this clonotype ranks as medium-sized. The rearrangement links TRBV6-1 to TRBJ1-2, with D tentatively TRBD1 (6 bases). The CDR3 loop spans 13 amino acids. V was cut by 5 bases and J by 8 bases, with 15 bases left in between. Germline values: CDR1 MNHNS, CDR2 SASEGT. CDR3 in amino acids: CASSTRGALGYTF. The CDR3 DNA reads as TGTGCCAGCAGTACCAGGGGTGCATTGGGCTACACCTTC.

In this sample, this clonotype turned up a few times. V is TRBV11-1 and J is TRBJ2-1; 13 nucleotides agree with TRBD2. After removal of 2 bases from V and 8 bases from J, the junction contained 12 bases not matched to a gene. The CDR3 is 18 residues long. The germline V gene encodes CDR1 SGHAT and CDR2 FQDESV (reference sequence). CDR3 sequence reads: CASSLSRGTSGTGYEQFF. The DNA for the CDR3 is TGTGCCAGCAGCTTATCCCGTGGGACTAGCGGGACAGGGTATGAGCAGTTCTTC.

The chain carries TRBV5-1 and TRBJ2-1; TRBD2 matches at 10 bases. Trimming removed 1 base from V and 1 base from J; junction bases left unmatched: 8. This CDR3 is built from 18 residues. The V gene's germline CDR1 is SGHRS and CDR2 YFSETQ. CDR3 coding DNA: TGCGCCAGCAGCTTGCTCCTTTCAGCGGGAGGGTCCTACAATGAGCAGTTCTTC. It translates to CASSLLLSAGGSYNEQFF.

Within the sample, this clonotype is medium-sized (0.01 to 0.1%). The J gene is TRBJ1-2, the V gene TRBV20-1; D remains ambiguous. Deletions cut 3 bases from V and 11 bases from J, with 10 bases between. Germline V CDR1 and CDR2: DFQATT, SNEGSKA (reference sequence). The CDR3 is made up of 10 amino acids. The CDR3 DNA is TGCAGTGCTAGCTCTGGGAGGTACACCTTC. The encoded protein is CSASSGRYTF.

This rearrangement joins TRBV19 to TRBJ2-1, with 12 positions matching TRBD2. Trimming took 7 bases from V and 6 from J; bases not matched to a gene: 10. The CDR3 covers 16 residues. Germline-derived CDR1 and CDR2 are LNHDA and SQIVND (reference sequence). In DNA, the CDR3 is TGTGCCAGTACCTGGAGGACTAGCGGGAATCCCAATGAGCAGTTCTTC. Protein sequence: CASTWRTSGNPNEQFF.

A few counts support this clonotype. The V and J genes are TRBV18 and TRBJ2-3; a weak D match, TRBD2 (6 bases). Trimming removed 3 bases at V and 1 base at J, with 11 bases between. The germline CDR1 and CDR2 sequences are KGHSH and LQKENI. This CDR3 region has 15 residues. The CDR3 is CASSPPSERTDTQYF. CDR3 in DNA: TGTGCCAGCTCACCCCCTAGCGAGCGCACAGATACGCAGTATTTT. Full variable domain (rest looked up from reference TRBV18 and TRBJ2-3): NAGVMQNPRHLVRRRGQEARLRCSPMKGHSHVYWYRQLPEEGLKFMVYLQKENIIDESGMPKERFSAEFPKEGPSILRIQQVVRGDSAAYFCASSPPSERTDTQYFGPGTRLTVL.

The sample holds a few counts of this clonotype. The V gene is TRBV6-7, the J gene TRBJ2-7, with 9 bases lining up with TRBD1. TRBV6-7 is an ORF; its function is uncertain. With 4 bases clipped from V and 6 bases from J, the junction kept 7 bases outside the gene matches. The CDR3 is 14 residues long. The CDR3 DNA sequence: TGTGCCAGCAGTTTTCCGGGACAGGGTCCCGAGCAGTACTTC. This gives the protein CASSFPGQGPEQYF.

A few counts support this clonotype. CDR3 coding DNA: TGCAGTGTATGGCAGTTAGAGACCCAGTACTTC. It specifies CSVWQLETQYF. This chain uses TRBV20-1 with TRBJ2-5; D unresolved. The CDR3 contains 11 residues. The ends were cut back, 7 bases at V and 4 bases at J, with 10 bases in the middle. Germline lookup yields CDR1 DFQATT and CDR2 SNEGSKA (reference sequence).

This clonotype is classed as large. The gene calls are TRBV5-6 and TRBJ1-2; TRBD1 is a possible D gene (5 bases). The CDR3 consists of 12 residues. Per germline, CDR1 SGHDT and CDR2 YYEEEE. V lost 4 bases and J lost 5, with 9 bases in between. CDR3 in amino acids: CASSEGEYGYTF. CDR3 nucleotide sequence: TGTGCCAGCAGCGAAGGGGAATATGGCTACACCTTC.

This clonotype was recorded a few times. V gene TRBV19 combines with J gene TRBJ1-4; 8 bases are a match to TRBD1. With 6 bases clipped from V and 8 bases from J, the junction kept 8 bases outside the gene matches. From germline, CDR1 is LNHDA and CDR2 SQIVND (reference sequence). CDR3 size: 14 residues. The CDR3 DNA follows: TGTGCCAGTAGCTCAAACGGACAGGGAGAAAAACTGTTTTTT. The encoded protein is CASSSNGQGEKLFF.

The chain combines TRBV2 with TRBJ2-3; TRBD2 matches 9 bases. Germline CDR1 and CDR2: SNHLY and FYNNEI. V was clipped by 3 bases and J by 0 bases; unmatched bases: 13. CDR3 length: 19 amino acids. CDR3 region: CASSDPWEAGGSSTDTQYF. In nucleotides, the CDR3 is TGTGCCAGCAGTGACCCTTGGGAAGCGGGGGGTTCTAGCACAGATACGCAGTATTTT.

The genes are TRBV6-1 and TRBJ1-2; D might be TRBD1 (5 bases). V lost 4 bases and J 2 bases, leaving 14 bases between the germline ends. In germline, CDR1 is MNHNS, CDR2 SASEGT. The CDR3 spans 15 residues. The CDR3 protein is CASSASDSVNYGYTF. The CDR3 DNA is TGTGCCAGCAGTGCTTCTGACAGTGTCAACTATGGCTACACCTTC.

By sample share, this clonotype is large (0.1 to 1%). J is TRBJ2-7 and V is TRBV20-1; 9 bases line up with TRBD1. Unmatched junction bases numbered 5, after V lost 6 bases and J lost 2 bases. The germline V gene has CDR1 DFQATT and CDR2 SNEGSKA (reference sequence). There are 13 residues in the CDR3. In DNA form, the CDR3 reads TGCAGTGCCGAGGGGGACAGGGCCTACGAGCAGTACTTC. Protein sequence: CSAEGDRAYEQYF.

This clonotype is labeled medium-sized (0.01 to 0.1%). The rearrangement links TRBV19 to TRBJ2-3; the match to TRBD2 covers 10 bases. The trim removed 6 bases at V and 4 bases at J, leaving 10 bases unmatched. Looked up from germline, CDR1 is LNHDA and CDR2 is SQIVND (reference sequence). The CDR3 totals 16 residues. The CDR3 loop reads CASRTSKLAGADTQYF. The DNA for the CDR3 is TGTGCCAGTAGGACCAGCAAGCTAGCGGGAGCAGATACGCAGTATTTT.